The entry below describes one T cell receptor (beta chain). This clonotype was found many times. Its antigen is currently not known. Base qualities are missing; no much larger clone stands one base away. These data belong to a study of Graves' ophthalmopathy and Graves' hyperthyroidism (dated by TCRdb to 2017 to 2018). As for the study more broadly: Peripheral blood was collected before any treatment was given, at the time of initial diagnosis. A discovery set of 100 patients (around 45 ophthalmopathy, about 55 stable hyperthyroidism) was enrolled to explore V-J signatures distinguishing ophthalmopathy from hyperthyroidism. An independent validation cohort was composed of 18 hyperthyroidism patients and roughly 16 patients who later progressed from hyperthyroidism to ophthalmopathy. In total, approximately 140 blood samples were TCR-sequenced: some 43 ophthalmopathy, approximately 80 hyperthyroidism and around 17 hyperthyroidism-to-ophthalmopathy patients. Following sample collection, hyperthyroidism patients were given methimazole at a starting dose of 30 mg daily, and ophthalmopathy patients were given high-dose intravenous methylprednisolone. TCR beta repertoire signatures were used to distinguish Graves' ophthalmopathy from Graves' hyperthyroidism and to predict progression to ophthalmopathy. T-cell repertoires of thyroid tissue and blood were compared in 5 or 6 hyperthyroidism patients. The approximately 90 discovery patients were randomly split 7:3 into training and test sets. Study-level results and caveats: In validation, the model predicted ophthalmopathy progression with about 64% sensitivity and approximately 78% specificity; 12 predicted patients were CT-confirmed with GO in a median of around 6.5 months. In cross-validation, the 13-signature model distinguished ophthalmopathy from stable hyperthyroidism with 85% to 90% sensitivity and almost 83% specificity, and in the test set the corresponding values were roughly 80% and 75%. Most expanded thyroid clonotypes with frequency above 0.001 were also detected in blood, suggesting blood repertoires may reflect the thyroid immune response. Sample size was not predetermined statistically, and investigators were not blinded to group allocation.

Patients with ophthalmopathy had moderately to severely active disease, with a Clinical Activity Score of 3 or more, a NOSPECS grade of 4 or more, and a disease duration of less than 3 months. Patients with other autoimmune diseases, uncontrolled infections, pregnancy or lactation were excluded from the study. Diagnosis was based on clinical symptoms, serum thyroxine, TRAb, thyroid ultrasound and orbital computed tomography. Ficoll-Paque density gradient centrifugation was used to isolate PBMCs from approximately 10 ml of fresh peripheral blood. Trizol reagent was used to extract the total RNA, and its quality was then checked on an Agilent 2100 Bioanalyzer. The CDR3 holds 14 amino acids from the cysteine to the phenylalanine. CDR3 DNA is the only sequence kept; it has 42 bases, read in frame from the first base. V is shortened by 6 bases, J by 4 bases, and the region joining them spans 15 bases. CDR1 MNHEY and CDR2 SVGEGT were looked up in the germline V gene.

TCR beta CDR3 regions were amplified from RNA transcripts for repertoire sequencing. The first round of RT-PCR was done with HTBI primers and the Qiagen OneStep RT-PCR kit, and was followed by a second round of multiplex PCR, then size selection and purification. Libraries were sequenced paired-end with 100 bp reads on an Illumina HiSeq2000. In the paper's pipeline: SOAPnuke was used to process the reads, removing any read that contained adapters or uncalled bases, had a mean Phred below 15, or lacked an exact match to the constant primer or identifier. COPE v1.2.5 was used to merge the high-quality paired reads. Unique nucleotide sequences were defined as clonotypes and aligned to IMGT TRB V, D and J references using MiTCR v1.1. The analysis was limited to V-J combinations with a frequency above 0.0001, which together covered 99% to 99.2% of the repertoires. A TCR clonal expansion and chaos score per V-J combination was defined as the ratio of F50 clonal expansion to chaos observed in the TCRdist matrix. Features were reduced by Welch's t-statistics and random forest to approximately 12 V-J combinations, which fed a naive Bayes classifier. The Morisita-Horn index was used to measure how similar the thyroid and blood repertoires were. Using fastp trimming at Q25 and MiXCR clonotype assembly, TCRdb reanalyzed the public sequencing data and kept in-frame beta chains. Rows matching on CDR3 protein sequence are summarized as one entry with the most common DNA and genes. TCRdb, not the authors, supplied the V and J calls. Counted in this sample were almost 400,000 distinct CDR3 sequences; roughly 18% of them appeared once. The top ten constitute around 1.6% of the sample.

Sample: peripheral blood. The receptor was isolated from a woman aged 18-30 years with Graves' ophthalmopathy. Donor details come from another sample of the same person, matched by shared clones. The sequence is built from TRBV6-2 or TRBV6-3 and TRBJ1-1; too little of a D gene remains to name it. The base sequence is TGTGCCAGCAGCCCCGTAGGACTACCCACTGAAGCTTTCTTT. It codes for CASSPVGLPTEAFF.